The clone carrying this T cell receptor (beta chain) has at least ten counts. The target antigen is unknown. These data belong to a study of neurological immune-mediated disorders. Points from the study as a whole: Expanded clones shared no identical CDR3 amino acid sequences across subjects, which suggested private TCR-beta repertoires in all groups.

Per germline, CDR1 SEHNR and CDR2 FQNEAQ (reference sequence). CDR3 size: 17 residues. V was trimmed by 5 bases and J by 2 bases, leaving 16 bases between them. Via MiXCR, TCRdb re-called the 5' RACE reads, giving one row per CDR3 protein. This table has roughly 70,000 distinct CDR3 sequences, 5.2% appearing once. The chain uses TRBV7-9 and TRBJ2-6; the D gene is possibly TRBD2 (5 bases). Source material: PBMCs. The clonotype was recovered from a young woman with multiple sclerosis. CDR3 loop: CASSRRGGRAGANVLTF. The CDR3 DNA reads TGTGCCAGCAGCAGACGGGGTGGCCGGGCTGGGGCCAACGTCCTGACTTTC. Full variable domain (missing parts from reference TRBV7-9 and TRBJ2-6): DTGVSQNPRHKITKRGQNVTFRCDPISEHNRLYWYRQTLGQGPEFLTYFQNEAQLEKSRLLSDRFSAERPKGSFSTLEIQRTEQGDSAMYLCASSRRGGRAGANVLTFGAGSRLTVL.